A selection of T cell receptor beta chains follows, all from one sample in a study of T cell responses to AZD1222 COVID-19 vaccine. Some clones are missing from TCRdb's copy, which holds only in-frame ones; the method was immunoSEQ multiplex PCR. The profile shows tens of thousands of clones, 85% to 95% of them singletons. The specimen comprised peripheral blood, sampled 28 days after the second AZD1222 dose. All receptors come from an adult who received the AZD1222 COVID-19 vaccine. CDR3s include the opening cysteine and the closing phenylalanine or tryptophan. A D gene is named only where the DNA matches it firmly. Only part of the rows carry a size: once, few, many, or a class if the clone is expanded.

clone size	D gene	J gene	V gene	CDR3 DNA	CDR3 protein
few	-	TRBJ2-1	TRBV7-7	TGTGCCAGCAGCCGCGGGATTTCTAATGAGCAGTTCTTC	CASSRGISNEQFF
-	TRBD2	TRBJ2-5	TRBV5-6	TGTGCCAGCAGACTAGCGGGAGGAGAGACCCAGTACTTC	CASRLAGGETQYF
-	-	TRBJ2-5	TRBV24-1	TGTGCCACCAGTGACCCCCCCGGTGGAGCGCAAGAGACCCAGTACTTC	CATSDPPGGAQETQYF
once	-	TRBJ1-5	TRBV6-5	TGTGCCAGCAGGGGGCAGCCAAATCAGCCCCAGCATTTT	CASRGQPNQPQHF
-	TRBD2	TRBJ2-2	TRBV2	TGTGCCAGCATGACTAGCGGGAGAACCACCGGGGAGCTGTTTTTT	CASMTSGRTTGELFF
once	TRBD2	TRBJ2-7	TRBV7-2	TGTGCCAGCAGCCCCGGACTAGCGGGATACGAGCAGTACTTC	CASSPGLAGYEQYF
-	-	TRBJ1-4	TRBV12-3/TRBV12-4	TGTGCCAGCAGCGGACGGGGAAATGAAAAACTGTTTTTT	CASSGRGNEKLFF
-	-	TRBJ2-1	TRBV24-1	TGTGCCACCAGTGATTCCCGCGGGACTCCCGGTCCGTATGAGCAGTTCTTC	CATSDSRGTPGPYEQFF
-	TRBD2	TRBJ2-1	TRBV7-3	TGTGCCAGCAGCTCCCGACTAGCGGGAGTAGATGAGCAGTTCTTC	CASSSRLAGVDEQFF
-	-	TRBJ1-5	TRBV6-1	TGTGCCAGCAGTGAATTTTTGGGCGTGCCCCAGCATTTT	CASSEFLGVPQHF
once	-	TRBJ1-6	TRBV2	TGTGCCAGCAGTAAGACAGAGAACTATAATTCACCCCTCCACTTT	CASSKTENYNSPLHF
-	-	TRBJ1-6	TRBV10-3	TGTGCCATCGAAGACCCTGGGGCACCCCTCCACTTT	CAIEDPGAPLHF
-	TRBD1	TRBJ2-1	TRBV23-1	TGCGCCAGCAGTCAATCAGGGACAGTCTCCTACAATGAGCAGTTCTTC	CASSQSGTVSYNEQFF
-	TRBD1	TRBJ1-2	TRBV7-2	TGTGCCAGCAGCTCGGGACAGGGGGTTAGTTATGGCTACACCTTC	CASSSGQGVSYGYTF
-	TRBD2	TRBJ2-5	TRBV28	TGTGCCAGCAGCCCAGGACTAGCGAGCCAACTGGGGACCCAGTACTTC	CASSPGLASQLGTQYF
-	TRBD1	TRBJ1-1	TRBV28	TGTGCCAGCCGTAGTACCGGGACAGGGGGAGTGACTGAAGCTTTCTTT	CASRSTGTGGVTEAFF
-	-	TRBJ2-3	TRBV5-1	TGCGCCAGCAGCTTGGGGGCTGGTGCGCAGTATTTT	CASSLGAGAQYF
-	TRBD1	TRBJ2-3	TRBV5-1	TGCGCCAGCAGCTTGTGGGGGACAGGCACAGATACGCAGTATTTT	CASSLWGTGTDTQYF
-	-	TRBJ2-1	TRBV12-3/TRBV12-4	TGTGCCAGCAGTTTTTTCTCCTACAATGAGCAGTTCTTC	CASSFFSYNEQFF
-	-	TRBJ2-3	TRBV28	TGTGCCAGCAGGGCCCGCGGGGCAAGAAGCACAGATACGCAGTATTTT	CASRARGARSTDTQYF
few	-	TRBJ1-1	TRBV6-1	TGTGCCAGCAGTGAAACAGAGAACACTGAAGCTTTCTTT	CASSETENTEAFF
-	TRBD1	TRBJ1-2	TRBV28	TGTGCCAGCAGTCATCCGGGACAGGGGGCAGGTGGCTACACCTTC	CASSHPGQGAGGYTF